This T cell receptor (beta chain) derives from a study of Graves' ophthalmopathy and Graves' hyperthyroidism. General study points: Most clonotypes expanded in thyroid above 0.001 frequency were present in blood too.

Amplification of the TCR beta CDR3 regions used RNA transcripts (as template). Following a first-round RT-PCR that used HTBI primers, a second-round multiplex PCR was carried out. TCRdb fed the multiplex PCR reads into MiXCR, producing one record per CDR3 protein. This repertoire shows about 740,000 distinct CDR3 sequences, approximately 40% found once; its top ten account for roughly 45%. This clonotype has at least ten counts. The antigen remains undetermined. Ophthalmopathic donors had moderate-to-severe activity, CAS ≥3 and NOSPECS ≥4, with disease that had lasted under 3 months. Each diagnosis was determined on the basis of clinical symptoms, serum thyroxine, TRAb, thyroid ultrasound and orbital computed tomography. The clonotype comes from an adult man with Graves' ophthalmopathy. The sample comprised peripheral blood.

The CDR3 is CASSRHENTEAFF. CDR3 bases: TGTGCCAGCAGCCGACACGAAAACACTGAAGCTTTCTTT. The chain recombines TRBV11-2 with TRBJ1-1; D ambiguous. V lost 5 bases to trimming and J lost 2 bases, with 9 bases between them. The CDR3 consists of 13 residues. CDR1 is SGHAT and CDR2 is FQNNGV in the germline V gene.